A selection of T cell receptor beta chains follows, all from one sample in a study of T cells in Graves' hyperthyroidism and ophthalmopathy. TCRdb called the multiplex PCR reads again in MiXCR, with one record for every CDR3 protein. The sample holds some 620,000 distinct CDR3 sequences, about a sixth seen once. Material for sequencing was blood. The source of these receptors is a woman aged 25-40 years with Graves' hyperthyroidism. The CDR3 runs from the conserved cysteine through the conserved F or W. D genes are given only for firm matches. Not all rows give a size; the values are once, few, many and, for expanded clones, a class.

D: TRBD2; size: many; V: TRBV20-1; J: TRBJ2-1; DNA: TGCAGTGCTACCCTTGTAGCGGGAATCCATGAGCAGTTCTTC; CDR3: CSATLVAGIHEQFF
D: -; size: few; V: TRBV5-1; J: TRBJ1-1; DNA: TGCGCCAGCAGCTTTGGAGGATTCAACACTGAAGCTTTCTTT; CDR3: CASSFGGFNTEAFF
D: TRBD1; size: few; V: TRBV7-6; J: TRBJ2-7; DNA: TGTGCCAGCAGCTTGGACAGGCACTCGACCTACGAGCAGTACTTC; CDR3: CASSLDRHSTYEQYF
D: -; size: few; V: TRBV11-2; J: TRBJ2-1; DNA: TGTGCCAGCAGCTTAGTTTTCCGGGGGAGCTCCTACAATGAGCAGTTCTTC; CDR3: CASSLVFRGSSYNEQFF
D: TRBD1; size: few; V: TRBV5-6; J: TRBJ1-1; DNA: TGTGCCAGCAGCTTGTATGGACAGGTAAACACTGAAGCTTTCTTT; CDR3: CASSLYGQVNTEAFF
D: -; size: many; V: TRBV28; J: TRBJ2-7; DNA: TGTGCCAGCAGTTCAAGGTCCGACCCCCCCTACGAGCAGTACTTC; CDR3: CASSSRSDPPYEQYF
D: -; size: many; V: TRBV5-6; J: TRBJ1-2; DNA: TGTGCCAGCAGCTTGGCTGGCAGGGGATACGGCTACACCTTC; CDR3: CASSLAGRGYGYTF
D: TRBD2; size: few; V: TRBV29-1; J: TRBJ2-1; DNA: TGCAGCGTTGAAGTAGCGGGAGATGTGTACAATGAGCAGTTCTTC; CDR3: CSVEVAGDVYNEQFF
D: -; size: many; V: TRBV28; J: TRBJ2-1; DNA: TGTGCCAGCAGTTACTTGAATGCTGAGCAGTTCTTC; CDR3: CASSYLNAEQFF
D: -; size: many; V: TRBV29-1; J: TRBJ1-1; DNA: TGCAGCGTTGCCGACAGGAGTGAAGCTTTCTTT; CDR3: CSVADRSEAFF
D: -; size: many; V: TRBV12-3/TRBV12-4; J: TRBJ2-5; DNA: TGTGCCAGCAGTTTGGACCCAGGGGGGTTAGGAGAGACCCAGTACTTC; CDR3: CASSLDPGGLGETQYF
D: -; size: -; V: TRBV12-3/TRBV12-4; J: TRBJ2-5; DNA: TGTGCCAGCAGTTTATACTCGATGGAGACCCAGTACTTC; CDR3: CASSLYSMETQYF
D: -; size: many; V: TRBV30; J: TRBJ1-2; DNA: TGTGCCTGGGCGCTACAGGATTACTATGGCTACACCTTC; CDR3: CAWALQDYYGYTF
D: -; size: -; V: TRBV5-1; J: TRBJ2-1; DNA: TGCGCCAGCAGCTTGGGGGGGGCATTTAGGTACCATGAGCAGTTCTTC; CDR3: CASSLGGAFRYHEQFF
D: -; size: many; V: TRBV2; J: TRBJ2-3; DNA: TGTGCCAGCAGTGGACAGGTCGCCGATTCCGTCTTCACAGATACGCAGTATTTT; CDR3: CASSGQVADSVFTDTQYF
D: -; size: many; V: TRBV28; J: TRBJ2-5; DNA: TGTGCCAGCAGCGAACGGGGCCAAGAGACCCAGTACTTC; CDR3: CASSERGQETQYF
D: -; size: many; V: TRBV11-2; J: TRBJ2-5; DNA: TGTGCCAGCAGCTTAGCGGGAGAGACTCAAGAGACCCAGTACTTC; CDR3: CASSLAGETQETQYF
D: TRBD2; size: -; V: TRBV14; J: TRBJ2-7; DNA: TGTGCCAGCAGCCAAGATACCCAGCGGGATGAGCAGTACTTC; CDR3: CASSQDTQRDEQYF